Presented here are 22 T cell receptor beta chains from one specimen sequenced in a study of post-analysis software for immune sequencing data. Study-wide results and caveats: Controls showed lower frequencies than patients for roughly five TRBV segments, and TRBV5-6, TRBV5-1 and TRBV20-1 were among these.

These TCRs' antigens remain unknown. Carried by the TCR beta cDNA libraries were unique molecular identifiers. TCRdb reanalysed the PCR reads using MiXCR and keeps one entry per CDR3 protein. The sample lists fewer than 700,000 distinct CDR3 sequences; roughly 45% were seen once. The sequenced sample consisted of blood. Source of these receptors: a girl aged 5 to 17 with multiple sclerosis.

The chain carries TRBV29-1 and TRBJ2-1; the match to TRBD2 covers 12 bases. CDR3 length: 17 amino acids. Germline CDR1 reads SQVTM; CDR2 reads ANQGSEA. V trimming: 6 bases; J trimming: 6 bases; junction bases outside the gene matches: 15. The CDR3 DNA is TGCAGCGTCCTGGGACTAGCGGGCCCCTTGGGCTCCAATGAGCAGTTCTTC. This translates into CSVLGLAGPLGSNEQFF.

CDR3 sequence (DNA): TGCGCCAGCAGCCACCCGGGAGTCCTTGGGGATGGCTACACCTTC. Protein product: CASSHPGVLGDGYTF. This chain links TRBV4-1 with TRBJ1-2; D uncertain. The CDR3 is made up of 15 amino acids. With 3 bases removed from V and 6 bases from J, the gap between germline ends came to 17 bases. Germline V gives CDR1 MGHRA, CDR2 YSYEKL.

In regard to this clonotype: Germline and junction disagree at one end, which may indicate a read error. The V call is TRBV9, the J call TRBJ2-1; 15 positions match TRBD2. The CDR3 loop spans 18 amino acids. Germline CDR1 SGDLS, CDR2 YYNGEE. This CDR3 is CASSSRTSGRESYDEQFF. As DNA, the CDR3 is TGTGCCAGCAGCTCTCGGACTAGCGGGAGGGAATCCTACGATGAGCAGTTCTTC.

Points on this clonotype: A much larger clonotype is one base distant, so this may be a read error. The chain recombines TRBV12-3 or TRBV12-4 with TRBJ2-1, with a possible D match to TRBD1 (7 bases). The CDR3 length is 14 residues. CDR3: CASSLTGRHNERFF. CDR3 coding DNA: TGTGCCAGCAGCCTGACAGGGAGGCACAATGAGCGGTTCTTC.

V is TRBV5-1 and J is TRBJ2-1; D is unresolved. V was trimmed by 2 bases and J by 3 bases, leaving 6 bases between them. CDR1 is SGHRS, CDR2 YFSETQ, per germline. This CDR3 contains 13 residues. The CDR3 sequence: CASSFKNYNEQFF. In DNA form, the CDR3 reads TGCGCCAGCAGCTTTAAGAACTACAATGAGCAGTTCTTC.

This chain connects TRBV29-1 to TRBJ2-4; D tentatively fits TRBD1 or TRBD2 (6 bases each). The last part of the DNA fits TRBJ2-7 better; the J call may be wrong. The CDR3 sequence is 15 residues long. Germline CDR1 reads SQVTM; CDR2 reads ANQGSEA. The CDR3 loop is CSVEGWGATEYEQYF. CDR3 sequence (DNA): TGCAGCGTTGAAGGGTGGGGGGCCACAGAGTACGAGCAGTACTTC.

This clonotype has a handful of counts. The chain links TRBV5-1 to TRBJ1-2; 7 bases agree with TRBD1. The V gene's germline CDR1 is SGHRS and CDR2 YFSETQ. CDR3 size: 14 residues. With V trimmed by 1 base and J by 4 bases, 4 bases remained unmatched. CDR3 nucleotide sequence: TGCGCCAGCAGCTTGACCCGGGACAGCTATGGCTACACCTTC. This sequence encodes CASSLTRDSYGYTF.

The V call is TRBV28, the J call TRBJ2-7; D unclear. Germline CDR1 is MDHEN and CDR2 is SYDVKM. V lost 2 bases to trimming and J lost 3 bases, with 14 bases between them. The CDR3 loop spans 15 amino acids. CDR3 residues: CASSLGGSKDYEQYF. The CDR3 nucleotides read TGTGCCAGCAGTTTAGGTGGCAGTAAGGACTACGAGCAGTACTTC.

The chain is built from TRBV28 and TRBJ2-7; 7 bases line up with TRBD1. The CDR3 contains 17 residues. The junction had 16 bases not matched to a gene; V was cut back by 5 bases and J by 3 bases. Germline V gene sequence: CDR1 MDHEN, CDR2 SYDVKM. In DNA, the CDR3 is TGTGCCAGCAGTCTCCCCACAGGGGACGCCATGTACTACGAGCAGTACTTC. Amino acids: CASSLPTGDAMYYEQYF. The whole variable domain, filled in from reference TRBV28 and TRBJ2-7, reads DVKVTQSSRYLVKRTGEKVFLECVQDMDHENMFWYRQDPGLGLRLIYFSYDVKMKEKGDIPEGYSVSREKKERFSLILESASTNQTSMYLCASSLPTGDAMYYEQYFGPGTRLTVT.

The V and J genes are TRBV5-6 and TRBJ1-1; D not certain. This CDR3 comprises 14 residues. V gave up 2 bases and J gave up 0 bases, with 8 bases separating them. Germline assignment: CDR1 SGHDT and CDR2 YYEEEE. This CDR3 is CASSFKAMNTEAFF. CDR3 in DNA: TGTGCCAGCAGCTTCAAGGCCATGAACACTGAAGCTTTCTTT.

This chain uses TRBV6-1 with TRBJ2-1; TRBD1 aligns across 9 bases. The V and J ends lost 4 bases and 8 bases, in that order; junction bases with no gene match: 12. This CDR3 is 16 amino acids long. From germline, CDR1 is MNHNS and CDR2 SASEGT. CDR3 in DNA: TGTGCCAGCAGTGCCCGAACCGGGACAGGGAATGATGAGCAGTTCTTC. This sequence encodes CASSARTGTGNDEQFF.

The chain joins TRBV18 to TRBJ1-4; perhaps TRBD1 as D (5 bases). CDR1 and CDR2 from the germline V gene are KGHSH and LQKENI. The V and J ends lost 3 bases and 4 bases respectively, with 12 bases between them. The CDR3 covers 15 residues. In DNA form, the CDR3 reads TGTGCCAGCTCACCTCAGGGCGGCAATAATGAAAAACTGTTTTTT. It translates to CASSPQGGNNEKLFF.

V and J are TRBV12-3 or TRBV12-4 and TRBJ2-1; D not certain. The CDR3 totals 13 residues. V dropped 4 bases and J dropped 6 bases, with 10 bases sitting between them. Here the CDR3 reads CASSSGPFNEQFF. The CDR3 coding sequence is TGTGCCAGCAGTTCAGGACCGTTCAATGAGCAGTTCTTC.

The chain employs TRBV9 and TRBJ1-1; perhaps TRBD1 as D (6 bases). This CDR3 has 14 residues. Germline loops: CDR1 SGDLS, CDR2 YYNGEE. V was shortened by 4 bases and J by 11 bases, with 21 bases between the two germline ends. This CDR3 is CASSPNPQGRGAFF. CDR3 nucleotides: TGTGCCAGCAGCCCAAACCCACAGGGCCGGGGCGCTTTCTTT. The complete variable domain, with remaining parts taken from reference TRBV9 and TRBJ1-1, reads DSGVTQTPKHLITATGQRVTLRCSPRSGDLSVYWYQQSLDQGLQFLIQYYNGEERAKGNILERFSAQQFPDLHSELNLSSLELGDSALYFCASSPNPQGRGAFFGQGTRLTVV.

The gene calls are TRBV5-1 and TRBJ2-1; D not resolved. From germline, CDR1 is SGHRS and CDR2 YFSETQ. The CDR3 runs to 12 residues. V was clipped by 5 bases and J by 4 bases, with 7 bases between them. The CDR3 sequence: CASRNQYNEQFF. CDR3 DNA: TGCGCCAGCAGGAATCAGTACAATGAGCAGTTCTTC.

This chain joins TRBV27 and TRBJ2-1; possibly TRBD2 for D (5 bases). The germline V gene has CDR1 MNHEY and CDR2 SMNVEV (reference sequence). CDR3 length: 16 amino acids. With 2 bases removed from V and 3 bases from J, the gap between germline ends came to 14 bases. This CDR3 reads CASSLEGRRIYNEQFF. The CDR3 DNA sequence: TGTGCCAGCAGTTTAGAGGGCAGAAGAATCTACAATGAGCAGTTCTTC.

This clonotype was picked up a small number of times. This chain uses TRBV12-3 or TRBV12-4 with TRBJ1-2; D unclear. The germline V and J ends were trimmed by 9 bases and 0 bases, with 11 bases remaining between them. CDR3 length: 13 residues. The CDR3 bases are TGTGCCAGTTGGAGGGCCCCTAACTATGGCTACACCTTC. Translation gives CASWRAPNYGYTF.

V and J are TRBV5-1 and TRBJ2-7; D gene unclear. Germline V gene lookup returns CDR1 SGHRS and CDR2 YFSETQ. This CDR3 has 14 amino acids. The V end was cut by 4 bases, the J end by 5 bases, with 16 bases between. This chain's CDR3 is CASSRTGFVNEQYF. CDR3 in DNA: TGCGCCAGCAGCCGTACCGGGTTCGTCAACGAGCAGTACTTC.

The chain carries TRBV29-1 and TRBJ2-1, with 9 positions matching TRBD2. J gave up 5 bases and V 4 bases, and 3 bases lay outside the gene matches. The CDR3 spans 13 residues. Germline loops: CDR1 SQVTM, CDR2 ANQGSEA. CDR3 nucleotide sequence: TGCAGCGTTGTTCGACTAGCGGACAATGAGCAGTTCTTC. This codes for CSVVRLADNEQFF.

CDR3 DNA sequence: TGTGCCAGCAGCTTAAGCTACCGGGAGAGTACGCAGTATTTT. It translates to CASSLSYRESTQYF. The chain combines TRBV7-2 with TRBJ2-3; a possible D gene is TRBD2 (6 bases). The CDR3 sequence is 14 residues long. The V and J ends lost 2 bases and 8 bases respectively, with 14 bases between them. Germline-derived CDR1 and CDR2 are SGHTA and FQGNSA.

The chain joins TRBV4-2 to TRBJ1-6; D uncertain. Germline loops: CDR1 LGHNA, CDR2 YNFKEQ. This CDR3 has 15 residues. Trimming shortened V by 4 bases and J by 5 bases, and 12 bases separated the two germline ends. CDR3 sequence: CASSPRADDNSPLHF. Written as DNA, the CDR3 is TGTGCCAGCAGCCCAAGGGCGGACGATAATTCACCCCTCCACTTT.

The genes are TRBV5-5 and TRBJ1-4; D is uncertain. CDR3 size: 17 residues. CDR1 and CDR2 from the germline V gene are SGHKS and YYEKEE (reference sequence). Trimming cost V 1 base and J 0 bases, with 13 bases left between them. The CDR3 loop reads CASSLRFQSSTNEKLFF. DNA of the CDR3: TGTGCCAGCAGCTTGAGATTCCAGTCTTCAACTAATGAAAAACTGTTTTTT. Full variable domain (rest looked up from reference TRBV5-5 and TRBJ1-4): DAGVTQSPTHLIKTRGQQVTLRCSPISGHKSVSWYQQVLGQGPQFIFQYYEKEERGRGNFPDRFSARQFPNYSSELNVNALLLGDSALYLCASSLRFQSSTNEKLFFGSGTQLSVL.